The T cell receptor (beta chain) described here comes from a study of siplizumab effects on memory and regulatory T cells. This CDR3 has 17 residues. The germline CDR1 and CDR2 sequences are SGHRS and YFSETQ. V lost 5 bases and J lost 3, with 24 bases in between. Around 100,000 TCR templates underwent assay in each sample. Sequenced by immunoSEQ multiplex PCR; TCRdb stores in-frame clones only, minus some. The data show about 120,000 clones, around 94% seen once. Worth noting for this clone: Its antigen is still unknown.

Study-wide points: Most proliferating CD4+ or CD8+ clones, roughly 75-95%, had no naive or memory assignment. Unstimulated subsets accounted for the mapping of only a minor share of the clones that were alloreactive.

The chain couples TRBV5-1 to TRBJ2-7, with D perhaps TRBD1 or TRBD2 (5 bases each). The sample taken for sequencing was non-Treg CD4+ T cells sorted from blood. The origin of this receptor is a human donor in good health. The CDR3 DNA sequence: TGCGCCAGCAGACCCAATTTGCGAGAGGCAGGGAGCTACGAGCAGTACTTC. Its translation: CASRPNLREAGSYEQYF.